The 2 T cell receptor beta chains listed next were all sequenced from one sample in a study of CD8 T cells in Susac syndrome. An amount of RNA that ranged from roughly 0.45 to 1 ug was reverse transcribed with random hexamers. TCRdb independently ran MiXCR on the immunoSEQ multiplex PCR reads; one entry per CDR3 protein. Altogether over 150,000 distinct CDR3 sequences are present, roughly 92% being singletons, with the ten largest covering around 0.1%. Input material: CD4+ T cells from PBMCs. Receptor source: a human donor with multiple sclerosis.

The genes are TRBV6-1 and TRBJ1-2; 7 nucleotides align to TRBD1. V dropped 2 bases and J dropped 2; count of bases not matched to a gene: 5. This CDR3 spans 15 amino acids. Germline CDR1 is MNHNS and CDR2 is SASEGT. The CDR3 DNA reads as TGTGCCAGCAGTGAACATCACAGGGGAAACTATGGCTACACCTTC. It translates to CASSEHHRGNYGYTF.

V is TRBV28 and J is TRBJ1-2; D not certain. From germline, CDR1 is MDHEN and CDR2 SYDVKM. The CDR3 is 12 residues long. V was cut by 6 bases and J by 2 bases, with 7 bases left in between. Written as DNA, the CDR3 is TGTGCCAGCAGCTGGAGCAACTATGGCTACACCTTC. It translates to CASSWSNYGYTF.